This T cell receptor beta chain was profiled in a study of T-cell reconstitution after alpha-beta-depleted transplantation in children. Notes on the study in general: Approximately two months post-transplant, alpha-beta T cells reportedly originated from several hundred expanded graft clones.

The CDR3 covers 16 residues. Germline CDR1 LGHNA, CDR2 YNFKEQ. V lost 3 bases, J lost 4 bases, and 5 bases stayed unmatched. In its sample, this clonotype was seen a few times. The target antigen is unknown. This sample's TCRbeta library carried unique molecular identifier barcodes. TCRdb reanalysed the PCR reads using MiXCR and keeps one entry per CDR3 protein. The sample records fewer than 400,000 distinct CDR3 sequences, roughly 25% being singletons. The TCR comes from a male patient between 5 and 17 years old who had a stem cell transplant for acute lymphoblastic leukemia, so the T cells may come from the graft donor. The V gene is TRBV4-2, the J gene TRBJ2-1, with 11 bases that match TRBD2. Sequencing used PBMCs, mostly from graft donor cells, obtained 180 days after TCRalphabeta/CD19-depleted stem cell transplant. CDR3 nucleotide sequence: TGTGCCAGCAGCCAGATCATAGCGGGAGGGTACAATGAGCAGTTCTTC. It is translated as CASSQIIAGGYNEQFF.